Reported below is one T cell receptor beta chain. No antigen is known for it. Method: immunoSEQ multiplex PCR; TCRdb's copy keeps in-frame clones and lacks some. The sample records some 37,000 clones, about 70% being singletons. The data originate from a study of radiotherapy plus CTLA-4 blockade in lung cancer. General study findings and limits: Following radiotherapy plus ipilimumab, tumor-derived TCR clones expanded in the blood. Response, reportedly, was best predicted by interferon-beta along with early blood T cell clone dynamics.

Germline V gives CDR1 GTSNPN, CDR2 SVGIG (reference sequence). Trimming cost V 0 bases and J 6 bases; bases outside gene matches: 6. This CDR3 region has 14 residues. Chemo-refractory metastatic non-small-cell lung cancer patients were treated with focal radiation plus CTLA-4 blockade with ipilimumab. The input for sequencing was peripheral blood, taken from a patient treated with radiotherapy plus ipilimumab. The chain has TRBV30 and TRBJ2-3; 7 nucleotides line up with TRBD2. This sequence was found in a human donor with non-small cell lung cancer who had stable disease on radiotherapy plus ipilimumab. The DNA of the CDR3 is TGTGCCTGGAGTGTAGAGGTCGGGGGGGATACGCAGTATTTT. It yields the protein CAWSVEVGGDTQYF.